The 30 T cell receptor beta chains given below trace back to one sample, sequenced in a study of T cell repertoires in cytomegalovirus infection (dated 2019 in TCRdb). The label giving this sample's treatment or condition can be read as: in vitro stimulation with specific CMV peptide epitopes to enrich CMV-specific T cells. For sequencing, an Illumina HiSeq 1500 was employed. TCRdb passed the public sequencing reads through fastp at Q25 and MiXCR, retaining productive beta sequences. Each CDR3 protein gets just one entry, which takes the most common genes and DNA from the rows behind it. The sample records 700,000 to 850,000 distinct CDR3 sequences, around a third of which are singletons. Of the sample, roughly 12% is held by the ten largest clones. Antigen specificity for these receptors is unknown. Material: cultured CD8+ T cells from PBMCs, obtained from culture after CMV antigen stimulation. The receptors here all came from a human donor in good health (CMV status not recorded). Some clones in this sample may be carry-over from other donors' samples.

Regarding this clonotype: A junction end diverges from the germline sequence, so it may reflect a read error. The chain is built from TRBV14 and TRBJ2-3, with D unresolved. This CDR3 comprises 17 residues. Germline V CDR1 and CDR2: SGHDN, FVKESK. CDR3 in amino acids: CASSPFPIQSSTDTQYF. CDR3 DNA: TGTGCCAGCAGCCCATTCCCAATTCAGTCGAGCACAGATACGCAGTATTTC.

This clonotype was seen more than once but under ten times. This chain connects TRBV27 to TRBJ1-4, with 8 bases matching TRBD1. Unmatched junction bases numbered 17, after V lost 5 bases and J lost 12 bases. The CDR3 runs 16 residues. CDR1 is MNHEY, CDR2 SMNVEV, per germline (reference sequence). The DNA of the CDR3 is TGTGCCAGCAGTCAATTACCCGGGACAGGACCCTTGGAACTGTTTTTT. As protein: CASSQLPGTGPLELFF.

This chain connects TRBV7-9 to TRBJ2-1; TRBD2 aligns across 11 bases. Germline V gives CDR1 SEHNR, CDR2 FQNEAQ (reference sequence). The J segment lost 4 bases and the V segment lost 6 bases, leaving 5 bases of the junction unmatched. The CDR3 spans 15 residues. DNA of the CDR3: TGTGCCAGCAGTTATAGCGGGGGGGTATACAATGAGCAGTTCTTC. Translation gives CASSYSGGVYNEQFF.

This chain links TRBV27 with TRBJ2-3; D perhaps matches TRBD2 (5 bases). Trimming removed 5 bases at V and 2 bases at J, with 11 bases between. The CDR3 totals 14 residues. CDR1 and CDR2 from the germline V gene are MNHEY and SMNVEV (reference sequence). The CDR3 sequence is CASSARADTDTQYF. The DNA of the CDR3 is TGTGCCAGCAGTGCGAGGGCGGACACAGATACGCAGTATTTT.

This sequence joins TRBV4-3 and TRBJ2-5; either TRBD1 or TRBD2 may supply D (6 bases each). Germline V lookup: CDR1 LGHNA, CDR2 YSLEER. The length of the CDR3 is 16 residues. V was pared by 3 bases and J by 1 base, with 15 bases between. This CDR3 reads CASSQERGERQETQYF. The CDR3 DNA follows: TGCGCCAGCAGCCAGGAAAGGGGGGAGCGCCAAGAGACCCAGTACTTC.

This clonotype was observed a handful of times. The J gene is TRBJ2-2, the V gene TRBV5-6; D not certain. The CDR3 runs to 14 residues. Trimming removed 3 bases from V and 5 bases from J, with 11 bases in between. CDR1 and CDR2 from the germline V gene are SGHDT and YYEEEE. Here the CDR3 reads CASSYLHGTGELFF. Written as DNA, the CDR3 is TGTGCCAGCAGCTATCTACACGGTACCGGGGAGCTGTTTTTT. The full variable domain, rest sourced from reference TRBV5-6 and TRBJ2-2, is DAGVTQSPTHLIKTRGQQVTLRCSPKSGHDTVSWYQQALGQGPQFIFQYYEEEERQRGNFPDRFSGHQFPNYSSELNVNALLLGDSALYLCASSYLHGTGELFFGEGSRLTVL.

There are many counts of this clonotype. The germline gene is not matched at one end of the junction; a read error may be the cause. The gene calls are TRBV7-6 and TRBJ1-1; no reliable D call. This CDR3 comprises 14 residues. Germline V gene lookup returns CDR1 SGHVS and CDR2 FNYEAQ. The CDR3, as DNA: TGTGCCAGCAGTTTAGGATCGGTGAACACTGAAGCTTTCTTT. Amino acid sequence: CASSLGSVNTEAFF. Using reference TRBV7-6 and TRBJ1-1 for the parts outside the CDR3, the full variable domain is GAGVSQSPRYKVTKRGQDVALRCDPISGHVSLYWYRQALGQGPEFLTYFNYEAQQDKSGLPNDRFSAERPEGSISTLTIQRTEQRDSAMYRCASSLGSVNTEAFFGQGTRLTVV.

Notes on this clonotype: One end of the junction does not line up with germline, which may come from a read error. The CDR3 spells CTSSYTDRGPDTQYF. CDR3 nucleotide sequence: TGTACCAGCAGTTACACGGACAGGGGGCCAGATACGCAGTATTTT. V and J are TRBV6-6 and TRBJ2-3, with TRBD1 matching 11 bases. The CDR3 has 15 residues. Germline values: CDR1 MNHNY, CDR2 SVGAGI (reference sequence).

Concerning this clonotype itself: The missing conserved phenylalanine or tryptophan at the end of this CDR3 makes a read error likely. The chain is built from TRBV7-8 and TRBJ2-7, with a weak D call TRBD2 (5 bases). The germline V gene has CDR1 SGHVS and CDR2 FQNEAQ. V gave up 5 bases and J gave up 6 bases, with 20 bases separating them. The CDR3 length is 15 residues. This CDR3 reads CASSPRGEEALEQYI. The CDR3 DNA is TGTGCCAGCAGCCCTCGGGGAGAAGAGGCCCTCGAGCAGTACATC.

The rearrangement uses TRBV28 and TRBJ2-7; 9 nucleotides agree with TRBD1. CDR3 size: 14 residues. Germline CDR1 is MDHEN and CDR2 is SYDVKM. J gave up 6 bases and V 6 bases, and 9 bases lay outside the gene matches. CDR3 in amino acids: CASSPRDRVGEQYV. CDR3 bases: TGTGCCAGCAGCCCCCGGGACAGGGTGGGCGAGCAGTACGTC.

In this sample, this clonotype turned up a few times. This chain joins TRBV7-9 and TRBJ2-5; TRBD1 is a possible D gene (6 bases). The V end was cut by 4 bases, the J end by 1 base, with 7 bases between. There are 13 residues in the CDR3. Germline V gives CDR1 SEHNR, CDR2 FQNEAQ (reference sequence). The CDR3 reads CASSWDIQETQYF. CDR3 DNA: TGTGCCAGCAGCTGGGACATCCAAGAGACCCAGTACTTC.

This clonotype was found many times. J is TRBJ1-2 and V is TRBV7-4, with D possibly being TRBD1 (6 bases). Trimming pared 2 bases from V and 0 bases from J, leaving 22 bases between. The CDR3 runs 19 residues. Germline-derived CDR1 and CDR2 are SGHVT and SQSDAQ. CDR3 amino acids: CASSLFLTGHMGTNYGYTF. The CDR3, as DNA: TGTGCCAGCAGCTTATTTTTGACAGGCCACATGGGAACTAACTATGGCTACACCTTC.

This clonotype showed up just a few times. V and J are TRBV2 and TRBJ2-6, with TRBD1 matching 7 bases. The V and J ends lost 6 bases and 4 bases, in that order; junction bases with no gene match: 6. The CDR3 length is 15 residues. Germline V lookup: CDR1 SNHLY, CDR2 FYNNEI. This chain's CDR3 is CASSPWTGGANVLTF. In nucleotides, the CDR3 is TGTGCCAGCAGCCCTTGGACAGGAGGGGCCAACGTCCTGACTTTC.

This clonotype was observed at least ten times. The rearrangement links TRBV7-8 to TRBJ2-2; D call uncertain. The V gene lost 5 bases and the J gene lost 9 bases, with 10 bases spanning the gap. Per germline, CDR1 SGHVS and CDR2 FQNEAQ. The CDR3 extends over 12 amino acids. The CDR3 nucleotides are TGTGCCAGCAGCCTCCTTTTTAGGGAGCTGTTTTTT. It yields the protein CASSLLFRELFF.

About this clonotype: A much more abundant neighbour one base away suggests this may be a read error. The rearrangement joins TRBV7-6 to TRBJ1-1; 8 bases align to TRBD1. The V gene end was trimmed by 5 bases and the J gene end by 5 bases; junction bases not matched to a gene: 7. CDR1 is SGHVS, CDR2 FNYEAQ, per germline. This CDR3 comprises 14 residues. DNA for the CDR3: TGTGCCAGCAGCCTGGACAGGGTGAGAACTGAAGCTTTCTTT. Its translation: CASSLDRVRTEAFF.

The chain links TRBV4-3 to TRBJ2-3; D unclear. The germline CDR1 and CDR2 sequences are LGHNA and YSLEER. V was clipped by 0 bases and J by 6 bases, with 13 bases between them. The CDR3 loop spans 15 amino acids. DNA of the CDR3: TGCGCCAGCAGCCAAGACGGGTCTGGTTGGGATACGCAGTATTTT. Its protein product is CASSQDGSGWDTQYF.

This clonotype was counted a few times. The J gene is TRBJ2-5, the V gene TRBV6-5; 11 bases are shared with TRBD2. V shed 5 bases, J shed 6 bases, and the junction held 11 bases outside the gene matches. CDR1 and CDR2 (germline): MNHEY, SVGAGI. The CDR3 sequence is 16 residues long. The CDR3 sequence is CASSVGLAGVWKTQYF. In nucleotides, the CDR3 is TGTGCCAGCAGTGTCGGACTAGCGGGTGTTTGGAAGACCCAGTACTTC.

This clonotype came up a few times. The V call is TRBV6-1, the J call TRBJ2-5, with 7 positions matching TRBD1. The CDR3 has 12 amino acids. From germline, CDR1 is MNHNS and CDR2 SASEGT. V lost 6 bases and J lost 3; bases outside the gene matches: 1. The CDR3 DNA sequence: TGTGCCAGCAGAGGGACAGAAGAGACCCAGTACTTC. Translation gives CASRGTEETQYF.

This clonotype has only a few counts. Here the CDR3 DNA reads TGTGCCGCTTGGACGGGGTGGATCACTGAAGCTTTCTTT. Translated, it gives CAAWTGWITEAFF. The rearrangement joins TRBV7-9 to TRBJ1-1; D is unresolved. Germline CDR1 reads SEHNR; CDR2 reads FQNEAQ (reference sequence). This CDR3 contains 13 residues. Trimming cost V 11 bases and J 4 bases, with 17 bases left between them.

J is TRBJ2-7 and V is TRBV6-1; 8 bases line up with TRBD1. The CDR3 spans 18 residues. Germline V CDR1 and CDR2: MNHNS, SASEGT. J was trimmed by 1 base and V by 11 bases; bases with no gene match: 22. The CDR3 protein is CAALREPRMDRESYEQYF. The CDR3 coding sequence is TGTGCCGCCTTGCGAGAGCCCCGGATGGACAGGGAGTCCTACGAGCAGTACTTC.

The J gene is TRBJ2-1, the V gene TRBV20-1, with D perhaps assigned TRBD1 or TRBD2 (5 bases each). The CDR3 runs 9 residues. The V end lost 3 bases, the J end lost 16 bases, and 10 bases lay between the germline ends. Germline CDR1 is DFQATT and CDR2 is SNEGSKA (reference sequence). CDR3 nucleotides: TGCAGTGCTAGCAGTCGGGACTTCTTC. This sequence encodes CSASSRDFF.

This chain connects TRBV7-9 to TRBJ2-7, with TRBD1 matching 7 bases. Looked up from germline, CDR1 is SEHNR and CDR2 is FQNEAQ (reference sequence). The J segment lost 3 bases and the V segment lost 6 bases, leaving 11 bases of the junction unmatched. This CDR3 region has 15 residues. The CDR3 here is CASRPDRIVGYEQYF. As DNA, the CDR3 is TGTGCCAGCAGACCGGACAGGATAGTAGGCTACGAGCAGTACTTC.

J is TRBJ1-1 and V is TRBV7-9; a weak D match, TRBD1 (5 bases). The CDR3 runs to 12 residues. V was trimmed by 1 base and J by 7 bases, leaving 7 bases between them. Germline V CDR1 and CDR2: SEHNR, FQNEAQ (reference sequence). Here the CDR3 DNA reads TGTGCCAGCAGCTTAGGACAGTTTGAAGCTTTCTTT. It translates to CASSLGQFEAFF.

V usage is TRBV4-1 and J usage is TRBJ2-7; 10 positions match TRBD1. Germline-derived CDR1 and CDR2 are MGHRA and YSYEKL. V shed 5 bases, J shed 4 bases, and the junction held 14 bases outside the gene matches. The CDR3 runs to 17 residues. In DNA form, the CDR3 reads TGCGCCAGCAGCGCTCGATCCGGGACAGGGGTCGGGTACGAGCAGTACTTC. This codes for CASSARSGTGVGYEQYF.

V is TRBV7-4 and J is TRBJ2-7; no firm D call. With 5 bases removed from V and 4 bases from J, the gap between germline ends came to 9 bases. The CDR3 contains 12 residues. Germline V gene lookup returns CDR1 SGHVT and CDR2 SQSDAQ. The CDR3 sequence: CASSHDTYEQYF. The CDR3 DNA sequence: TGTGCCAGCAGCCACGACACTTACGAGCAGTACTTC.

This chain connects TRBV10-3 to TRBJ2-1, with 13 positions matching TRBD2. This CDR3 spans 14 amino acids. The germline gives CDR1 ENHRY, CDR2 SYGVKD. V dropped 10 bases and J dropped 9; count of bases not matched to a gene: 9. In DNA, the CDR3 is TGTGCCACCGGGACTAGCGGGGCCAGGGGTGAGCAGTTCTTC. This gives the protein CATGTSGARGEQFF.

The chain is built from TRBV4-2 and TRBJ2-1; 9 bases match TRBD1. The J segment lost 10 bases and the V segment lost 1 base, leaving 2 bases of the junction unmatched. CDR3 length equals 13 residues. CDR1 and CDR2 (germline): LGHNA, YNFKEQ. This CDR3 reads CASSQGTGVEQFF. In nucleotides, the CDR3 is TGTGCCAGCAGCCAAGGGACAGGGGTCGAGCAGTTCTTC.

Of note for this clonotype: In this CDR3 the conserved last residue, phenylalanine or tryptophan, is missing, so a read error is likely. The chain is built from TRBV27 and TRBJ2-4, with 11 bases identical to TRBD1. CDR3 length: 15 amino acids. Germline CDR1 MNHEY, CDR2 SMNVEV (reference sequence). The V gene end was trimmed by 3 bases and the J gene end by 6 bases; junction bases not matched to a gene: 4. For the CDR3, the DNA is TGTGCCAGCAGTTTGGCGGGACAGGGGGGAAACATTCAGTACTCC. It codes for CASSLAGQGGNIQYS.

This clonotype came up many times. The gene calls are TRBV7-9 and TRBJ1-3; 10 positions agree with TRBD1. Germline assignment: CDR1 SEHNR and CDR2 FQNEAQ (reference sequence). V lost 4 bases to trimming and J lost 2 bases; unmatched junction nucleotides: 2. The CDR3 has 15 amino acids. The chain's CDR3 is CASSWTGGTGNTIYF. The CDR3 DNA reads TGTGCCAGCAGCTGGACAGGGGGAACTGGAAACACCATATATTTT. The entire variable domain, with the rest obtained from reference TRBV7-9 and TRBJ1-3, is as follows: DTGVSQNPRHKITKRGQNVTFRCDPISEHNRLYWYRQTLGQGPEFLTYFQNEAQLEKSRLLSDRFSAERPKGSFSTLEIQRTEQGDSAMYLCASSWTGGTGNTIYFGEGSWLTVV.

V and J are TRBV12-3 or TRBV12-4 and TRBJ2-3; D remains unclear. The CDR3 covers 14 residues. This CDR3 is CAQGRSSRPDTQYF. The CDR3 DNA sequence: TGTGCTCAAGGTCGCTCCTCCCGTCCAGATACGCAGTATTTT.